This T cell receptor beta chain was recovered during a study of shared clonotypes between healthy human individuals. Notes on the study in general: The expectation was that sequencing depth would affect clonotype sharing among donors. A limitation of the genetic and exposure-history diversity represented arose from few donors.

Measured with immunoSEQ multiplex PCR; TCRdb has only the in-frame clones, and not every one. The table lists some 2 million clones, approximately 94% of them singletons. The germline gives CDR1 SGHAT, CDR2 FQNNGV. This CDR3 is 16 amino acids long. With V trimmed by 1 base and J by 5 bases, 9 bases remained unmatched. Positively selected for CCR7, the CD45RO-negative cells used as naive CD8 cells excluded terminally differentiated effector memory CD45RA+ cells. With regard to this clone: Antigen specificity is unknown.

The chain joins TRBV11-2 to TRBJ2-7; 9 bases agree with TRBD2. This clonotype was obtained from a man younger than 35 in good health. Sequencing used naive CD8+ T cells sorted from blood. CDR3 loop: CASSLGLAGVFHEQYF. The CDR3 bases are TGTGCCAGCAGCTTAGGTTTAGCGGGAGTGTTCCACGAGCAGTACTTC.